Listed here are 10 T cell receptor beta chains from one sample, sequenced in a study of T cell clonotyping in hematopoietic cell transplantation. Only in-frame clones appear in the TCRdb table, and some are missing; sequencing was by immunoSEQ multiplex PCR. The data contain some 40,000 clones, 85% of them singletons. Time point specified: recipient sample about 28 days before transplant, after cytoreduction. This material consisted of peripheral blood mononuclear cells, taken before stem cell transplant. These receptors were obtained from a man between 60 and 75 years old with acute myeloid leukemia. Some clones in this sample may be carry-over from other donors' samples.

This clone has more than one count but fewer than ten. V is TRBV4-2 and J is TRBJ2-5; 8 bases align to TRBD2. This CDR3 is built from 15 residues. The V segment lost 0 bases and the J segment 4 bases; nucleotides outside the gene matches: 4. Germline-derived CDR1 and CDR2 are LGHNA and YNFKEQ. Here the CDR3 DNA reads TGTGCCAGCAGCCAAGATGGCGCGGGGGGAGAGACCCAGTACTTC. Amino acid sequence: CASSQDGAGGETQYF.

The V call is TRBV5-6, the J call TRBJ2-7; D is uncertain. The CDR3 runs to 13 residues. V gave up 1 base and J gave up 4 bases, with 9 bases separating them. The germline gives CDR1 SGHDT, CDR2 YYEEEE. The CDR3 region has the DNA TGTGCCAGCAGCTTGATACAGACGTACGAGCAGTACTTC. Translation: CASSLIQTYEQYF.

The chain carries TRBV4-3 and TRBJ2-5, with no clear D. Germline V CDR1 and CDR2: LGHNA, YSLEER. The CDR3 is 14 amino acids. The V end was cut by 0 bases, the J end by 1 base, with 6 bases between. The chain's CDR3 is CASSQDLVQETQYF. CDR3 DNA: TGCGCCAGCAGCCAAGACCTAGTCCAAGAGACCCAGTACTTC.

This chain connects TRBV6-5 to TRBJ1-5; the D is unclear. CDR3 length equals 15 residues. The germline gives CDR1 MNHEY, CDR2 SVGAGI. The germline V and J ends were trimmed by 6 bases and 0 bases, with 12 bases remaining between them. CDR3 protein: CASRVQSYSNQPQHF. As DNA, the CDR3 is TGTGCCAGCAGAGTTCAGAGTTATAGCAATCAGCCCCAGCATTTT.

The CDR3 is CASSGNPSASYNEQFF. The CDR3 DNA sequence: TGTGCCAGCAGTGGCAACCCTAGCGCCTCCTACAATGAGCAGTTCTTC. The chain carries TRBV6-4 and TRBJ2-1, with D tentatively TRBD2 (6 bases). CDR1 MRHNA and CDR2 SNTAGT come from the germline V gene. The CDR3 is 16 amino acids. Trimming removed 4 bases from V and 0 bases from J, with 13 bases in between.

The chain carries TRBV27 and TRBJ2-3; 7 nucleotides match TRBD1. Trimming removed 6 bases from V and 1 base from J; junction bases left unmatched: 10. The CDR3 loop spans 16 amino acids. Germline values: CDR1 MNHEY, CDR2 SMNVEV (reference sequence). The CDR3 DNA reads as TGTGCCAGCAGCCGAATTCCGGGACAGCGCACAGATACGCAGTATTTT. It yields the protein CASSRIPGQRTDTQYF.

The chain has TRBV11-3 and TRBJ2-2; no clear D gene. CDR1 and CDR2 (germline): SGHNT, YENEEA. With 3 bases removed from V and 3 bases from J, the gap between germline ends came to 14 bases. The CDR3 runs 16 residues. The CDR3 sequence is CASSFTPHADTGELFF. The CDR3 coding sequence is TGTGCCAGCAGCTTTACCCCCCACGCGGACACCGGGGAGCTGTTTTTT.

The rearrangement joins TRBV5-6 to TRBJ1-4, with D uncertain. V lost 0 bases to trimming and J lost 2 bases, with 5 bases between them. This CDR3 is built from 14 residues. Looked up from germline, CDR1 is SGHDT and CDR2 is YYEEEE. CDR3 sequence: CASSLGVTNEKLFF. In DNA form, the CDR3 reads TGTGCCAGCAGCTTGGGAGTCACTAATGAAAAACTGTTTTTT.

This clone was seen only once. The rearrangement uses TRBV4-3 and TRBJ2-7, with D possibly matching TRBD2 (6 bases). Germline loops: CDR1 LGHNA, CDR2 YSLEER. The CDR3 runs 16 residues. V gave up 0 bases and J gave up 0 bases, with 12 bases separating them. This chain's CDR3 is CASSQERDSSSYEQYF. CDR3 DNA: TGCGCCAGCAGCCAAGAGCGGGACTCAAGCTCCTACGAGCAGTACTTC.

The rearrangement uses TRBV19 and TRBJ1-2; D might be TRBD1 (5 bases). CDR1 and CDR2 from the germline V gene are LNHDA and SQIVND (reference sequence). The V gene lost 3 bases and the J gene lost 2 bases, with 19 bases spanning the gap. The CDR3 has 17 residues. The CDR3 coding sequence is TGTGCCAGTAGTATGGGGTCCAAGGGGAAGAAAAACTATGGCTACACCTTC. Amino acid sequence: CASSMGSKGKKNYGYTF.